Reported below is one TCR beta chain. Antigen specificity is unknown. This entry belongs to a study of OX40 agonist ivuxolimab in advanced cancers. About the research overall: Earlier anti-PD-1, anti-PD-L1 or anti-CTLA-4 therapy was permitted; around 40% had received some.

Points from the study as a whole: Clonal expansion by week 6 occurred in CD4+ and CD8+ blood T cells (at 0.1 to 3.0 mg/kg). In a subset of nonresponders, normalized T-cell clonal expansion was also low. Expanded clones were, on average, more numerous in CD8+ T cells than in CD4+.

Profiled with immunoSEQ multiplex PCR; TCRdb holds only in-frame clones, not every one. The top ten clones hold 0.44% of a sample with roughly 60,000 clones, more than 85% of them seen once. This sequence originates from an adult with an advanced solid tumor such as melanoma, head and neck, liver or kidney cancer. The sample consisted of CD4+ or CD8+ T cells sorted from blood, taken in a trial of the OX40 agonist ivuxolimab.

CDR3 in amino acids: CSVVAGANYGYTF. CDR3 nucleotides: TGCAGCGTTGTAGCCGGGGCGAACTATGGCTACACCTTC. V gene TRBV29-1 combines with J gene TRBJ1-2; weak D call: TRBD1 (5 bases). With 4 bases removed from V and 2 bases from J, the gap between germline ends came to 11 bases. Germline V gene data show CDR1 as SQVTM and CDR2 as ANQGSEA. This CDR3 spans 13 amino acids.